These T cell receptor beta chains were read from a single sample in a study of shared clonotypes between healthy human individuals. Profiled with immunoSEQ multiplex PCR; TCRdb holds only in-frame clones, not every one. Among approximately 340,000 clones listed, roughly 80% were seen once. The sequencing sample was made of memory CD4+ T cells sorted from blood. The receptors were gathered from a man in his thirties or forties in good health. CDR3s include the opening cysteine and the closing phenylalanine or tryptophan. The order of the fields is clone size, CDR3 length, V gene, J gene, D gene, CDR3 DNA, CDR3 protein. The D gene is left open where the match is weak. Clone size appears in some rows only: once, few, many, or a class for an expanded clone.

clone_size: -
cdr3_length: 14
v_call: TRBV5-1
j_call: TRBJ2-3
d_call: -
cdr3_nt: TGCGCCAGCACACCAGGGACTTTTACAGATACGCAGTATTTT
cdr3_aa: CASTPGTFTDTQYF

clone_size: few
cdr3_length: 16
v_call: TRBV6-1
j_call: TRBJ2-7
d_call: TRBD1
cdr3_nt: TGTGCCAGCAGTGAACCTGGACAGGGCAGCTCCTACGAGCAGTACTTC
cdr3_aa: CASSEPGQGSSYEQYF

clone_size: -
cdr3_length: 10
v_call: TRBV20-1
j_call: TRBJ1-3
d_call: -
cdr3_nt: TGCAGTGCTAGGGGAAACACCATATATTTT
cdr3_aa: CSARGNTIYF

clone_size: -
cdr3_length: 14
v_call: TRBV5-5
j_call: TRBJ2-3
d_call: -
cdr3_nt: TGTGCCAGCAGCTTGGTCGGGGGCCCAGATACGCAGTATTTT
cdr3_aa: CASSLVGGPDTQYF

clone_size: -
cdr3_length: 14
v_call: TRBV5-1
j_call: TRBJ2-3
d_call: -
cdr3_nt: TGCGCCAGCAGCTTGGCGGCGAGCACAGATACGCAGTATTTT
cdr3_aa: CASSLAASTDTQYF

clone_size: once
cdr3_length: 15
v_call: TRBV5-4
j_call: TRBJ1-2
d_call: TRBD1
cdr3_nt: TGTGCCAGCAGCTTGGCGGACAGGGGATCCCTCGGCTACACCTTC
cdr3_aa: CASSLADRGSLGYTF

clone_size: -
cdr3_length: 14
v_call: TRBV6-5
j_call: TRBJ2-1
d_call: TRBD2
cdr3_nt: TGTGCCAGCAGTCTAGCGGGAGCTCTCCGCGAGCAGTTCTTC
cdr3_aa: CASSLAGALREQFF

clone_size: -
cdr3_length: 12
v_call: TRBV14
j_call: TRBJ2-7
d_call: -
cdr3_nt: TGTGCCAGCAGTCGAAGCGGGTACGAGCAGTACTTC
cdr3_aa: CASSRSGYEQYF

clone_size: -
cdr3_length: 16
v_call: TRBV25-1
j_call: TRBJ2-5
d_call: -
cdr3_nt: TGTGCCAGCCGACCCTCAGGCGGAGCAAGATGGGGGACCCAGTACTTC
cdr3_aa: CASRPSGGARWGTQYF

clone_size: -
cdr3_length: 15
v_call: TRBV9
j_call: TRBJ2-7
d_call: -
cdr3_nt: TGTGCCAGCAGCGTAGCTACGTACGGAGGCTACGAGCAGTACTTC
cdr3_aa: CASSVATYGGYEQYF

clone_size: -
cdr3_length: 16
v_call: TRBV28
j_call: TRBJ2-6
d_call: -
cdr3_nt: TGTGCCAGCAGTGCACCAAAGGATTCTGGGGCCAACGTCCTGACTTTC
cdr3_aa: CASSAPKDSGANVLTF

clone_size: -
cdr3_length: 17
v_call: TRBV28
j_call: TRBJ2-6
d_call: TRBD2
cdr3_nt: TGTGCCAGCAGCTCTAGCGGGAGCCCCCCTGGGGCCAACGTCCTGACTTTC
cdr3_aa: CASSSSGSPPGANVLTF

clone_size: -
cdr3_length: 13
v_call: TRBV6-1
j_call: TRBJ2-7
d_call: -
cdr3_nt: TGTGCCAGCAGTACCCAGGACAGCTACGAGCAGTACTTC
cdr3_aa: CASSTQDSYEQYF

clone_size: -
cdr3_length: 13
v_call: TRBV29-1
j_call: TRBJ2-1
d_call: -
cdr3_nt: TGCAGCGTTGACCCAAGTATTGGCGATGAGCAGTTCTTC
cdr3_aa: CSVDPSIGDEQFF

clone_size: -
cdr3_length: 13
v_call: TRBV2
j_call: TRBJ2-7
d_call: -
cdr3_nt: TGTGCCAGCAGTGAAGCCCCCCGACACGAGCAGTACTTC
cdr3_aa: CASSEAPRHEQYF